Presented here are 8 T cell receptor beta chains from one specimen sequenced in a study of identifying expanded T cells in peripheral blood. Only in-frame clones appear in the TCRdb table, and some are missing; sequencing was by immunoSEQ multiplex PCR. Of under 120,000 clones detected, more than 85% appear once; the ten largest clones hold about a sixth. Sequenced sample: blood. These receptors were collected from a person aged 18 to 69 in good health.

In this sample, this clone turned up a few times. The chain joins TRBV19 to TRBJ1-2; D remains unclear. The length of the CDR3 is 15 residues. Per the germline V gene, CDR1 is LNHDA and CDR2 is SQIVND (reference sequence). V lost 3 bases and J lost 8, with 19 bases in between. For the CDR3, the DNA is TGTGCCAGTAGTATTAGCCCCCCCATTGCCAACGGCTACACCTTC. As protein: CASSISPPIANGYTF.

This chain uses TRBV5-6 with TRBJ2-3; tentative D call: TRBD2 (6 bases). Trimming shortened V by 1 base and J by 6 bases, and 18 bases separated the two germline ends. The germline CDR1 and CDR2 sequences are SGHDT and YYEEEE. The CDR3 extends over 16 amino acids. CDR3 DNA sequence: TGTGCCAGCAGCTTGTTCAAATTTGGAGGGGTTGATACGCAGTATTTT. This gives the protein CASSLFKFGGVDTQYF.

The V and J genes are TRBV6-1 and TRBJ2-2; 9 bases line up with TRBD2. The J segment lost 6 bases and the V segment lost 2 bases, leaving 1 base of the junction unmatched. Germline V gene data show CDR1 as MNHNS and CDR2 as SASEGT. This CDR3 comprises 14 residues. The CDR3 reads CASSELAGPGELFF. The CDR3 region has the DNA TGTGCCAGCAGTGAACTAGCGGGGCCCGGGGAGCTGTTTTTT.

In DNA, the CDR3 is TGTGCCAGCAGCTTAACAGCGGGGTCGGGAGGTGAGCAGTTCTTC. Protein: CASSLTAGSGGEQFF. The chain joins TRBV7-2 to TRBJ2-1; TRBD2 aligns across 7 bases. This CDR3 comprises 15 residues. With 2 bases clipped from V and 9 bases from J, the junction kept 10 bases outside the gene matches. The germline CDR1 and CDR2 sequences are SGHTA and FQGNSA.

The chain employs TRBV4-2 and TRBJ1-5; 8 bases line up with TRBD1. V shed 1 base and J 9 bases; nucleotides not matched to a gene: 11. The CDR3 has 16 amino acids. Germline V gene data show CDR1 as LGHNA and CDR2 as YNFKEQ. The CDR3 DNA follows: TGTGCCAGCAGCCAAGGGGGGGGACAGGAAAGTCCGCCCCAGCATTTT. Protein product: CASSQGGGQESPPQHF.

The chain uses TRBV5-1 and TRBJ2-1; 14 bases line up with TRBD2. V shed 4 bases and J 5 bases; nucleotides not matched to a gene: 14. The CDR3 loop spans 19 amino acids. CDR1 and CDR2 (germline): SGHRS, YFSETQ. CDR3 sequence: CASSGTRTSGGPQNNEQFF. The CDR3 region has the DNA TGCGCCAGCAGCGGGACTCGGACTAGCGGGGGGCCGCAAAACAATGAGCAGTTCTTC.

The J gene is TRBJ1-5, the V gene TRBV6-5, with D possibly matching TRBD1 (5 bases). There are 15 residues in the CDR3. Trimming left V 5 bases short and J 0 bases short, with 11 bases between. CDR1 and CDR2 from the germline V gene are MNHEY and SVGAGI. Here the CDR3 DNA reads TGTGCCAGCAGTGCTACAGGAGATAGCAATCAGCCCCAGCATTTT. Translation gives CASSATGDSNQPQHF.

V is TRBV6-5 and J is TRBJ2-7, with D perhaps matching TRBD1 (5 bases). The CDR3 runs to 13 residues. In germline, CDR1 is MNHEY, CDR2 SVGAGI. V shed 4 bases and J shed 2 bases, with 9 bases lying between them. For the CDR3, the DNA is TGTGCCAGCAGTTTGACAGCTGCCTACGAGCAGTACTTC. Its translation is CASSLTAAYEQYF.